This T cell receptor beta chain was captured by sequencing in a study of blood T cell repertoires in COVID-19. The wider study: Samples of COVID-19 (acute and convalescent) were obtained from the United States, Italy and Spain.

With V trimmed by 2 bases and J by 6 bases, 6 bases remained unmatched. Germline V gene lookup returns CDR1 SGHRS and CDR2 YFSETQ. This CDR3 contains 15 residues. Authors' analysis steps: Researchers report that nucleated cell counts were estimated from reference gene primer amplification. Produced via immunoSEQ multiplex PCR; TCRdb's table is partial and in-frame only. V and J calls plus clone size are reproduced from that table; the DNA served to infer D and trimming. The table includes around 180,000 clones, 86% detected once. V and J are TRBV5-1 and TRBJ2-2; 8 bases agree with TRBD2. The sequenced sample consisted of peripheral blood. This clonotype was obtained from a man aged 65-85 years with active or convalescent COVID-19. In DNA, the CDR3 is TGCGCCAGCAGCTTCTTGGGACTAGAATCCGGGGAGCTGTTTTTT. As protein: CASSFLGLESGELFF.